The 11 T cell receptor beta chains listed next were all sequenced from one sample in a study of glioma-infiltrating T cells after dendritic cell vaccination. Sequenced by immunoSEQ multiplex PCR; TCRdb stores in-frame clones only, minus some. The profile shows tens of thousands of clones, under 90% of them singletons. Sample: blood, taken before dendritic cell vaccination. Source of these receptors: a human donor with glioblastoma.

The rearrangement joins TRBV2 to TRBJ2-7, with D maybe TRBD2 (6 bases). There are 13 residues in the CDR3. Germline V gene sequence: CDR1 SNHLY, CDR2 FYNNEI. V lost 2 bases, J lost 7 bases, and 12 bases lay in between. In DNA form, the CDR3 reads TGTGCCAGCAGTGAAAGGGACTCTATTGAGCAGTACTTC. This codes for CASSERDSIEQYF.

The gene calls are TRBV6-5 and TRBJ2-7; 12 positions match TRBD2. V gave up 4 bases and J gave up 5 bases; unmatched junction bases: 6. The length of the CDR3 is 15 residues. Germline lookup yields CDR1 MNHEY and CDR2 SVGAGI. The CDR3 sequence is CASSSSTSGGNEQYF. The CDR3 nucleotides read TGTGCCAGCAGTTCATCGACTAGCGGGGGCAACGAGCAGTACTTC.

The rearrangement links TRBV2 to TRBJ2-3; unclear D gene. The CDR3 has 15 residues. V was clipped by 6 bases and J by 0 bases, with 13 bases between them. The germline V gene has CDR1 SNHLY and CDR2 FYNNEI. As DNA, the CDR3 is TGTGCCAGCAGCGAACTGACTGGAAGCACAGATACGCAGTATTTT. Translated: CASSELTGSTDTQYF.

The rearrangement uses TRBV5-5 and TRBJ2-7, with TRBD1 matching over 7 bases. J gave up 3 bases and V 3 bases, and 6 bases lay outside the gene matches. The germline gives CDR1 SGHKS, CDR2 YYEKEE (reference sequence). The CDR3 consists of 14 residues. The CDR3 nucleotides read TGTGCCAGCAGCTCACAGGGGACCAGCTACGAGCAGTACTTC. This codes for CASSSQGTSYEQYF.

This clone was seen once. The chain carries TRBV7-2 and TRBJ2-3; 10 bases map to TRBD2. Unmatched junction bases numbered 6, after V lost 4 bases and J lost 2 bases. This CDR3 has 16 amino acids. Per germline, CDR1 SGHTA and CDR2 FQGNSA. The CDR3 DNA reads TGTGCCAGCAGCTGGGCTAGCGGGGGATACACAGATACGCAGTATTTT. As protein: CASSWASGGYTDTQYF.

The chain has TRBV7-2 and TRBJ2-7, with D possibly being TRBD1 (6 bases). Trimming pared 5 bases from V and 6 bases from J, leaving 14 bases between. Per the germline V gene, CDR1 is SGHTA and CDR2 is FQGNSA. The CDR3 contains 13 residues. The DNA for the CDR3 is TGTGCCAGCAGCCCTAACAGGGATGGCGAGCAGTACTTC. It yields the protein CASSPNRDGEQYF.

V gene TRBV28 combines with J gene TRBJ1-2; the D gene is possibly TRBD1 (5 bases). The V end lost 4 bases, the J end lost 7 bases, and 16 bases lay between the germline ends. The CDR3 is made up of 14 amino acids. Germline CDR1 reads MDHEN; CDR2 reads SYDVKM. CDR3 loop: CASSSPAGQFGYTF. CDR3 nucleotides: TGTGCCAGCAGTTCTCCCGCAGGGCAATTTGGCTACACCTTC.

The chain links TRBV6-5 to TRBJ2-5; 8 bases match TRBD1. The V gene's germline CDR1 is MNHEY and CDR2 SVGAGI. J was trimmed by 7 bases and V by 5 bases; bases with no gene match: 6. This CDR3 comprises 13 residues. As DNA, the CDR3 is TGTGCCAGCAGTCGGACAGGGCAGGCGACCCAGTACTTC. Its protein is CASSRTGQATQYF.

For the CDR3, the DNA is TGTGCCAGCACCCCACAGGGGGCGAACTATGGCTACACCTTC. Protein product: CASTPQGANYGYTF. V is TRBV7-2 and J is TRBJ1-2, with 9 positions matching TRBD1. Germline-derived CDR1 and CDR2 are SGHTA and FQGNSA. The CDR3 extends over 14 amino acids. The V gene end was trimmed by 7 bases and the J gene end by 2 bases; junction bases not matched to a gene: 5.

This clone has a handful of counts. The rearrangement links TRBV5-6 to TRBJ2-7; D is ambiguous. V lost 6 bases to trimming and J lost 1 base, with 8 bases between them. The CDR3 has 12 residues. Germline-derived CDR1 and CDR2 are SGHDT and YYEEEE. This chain's CDR3 is CASTFSSYEQYF. The DNA for the CDR3 is TGTGCCAGCACCTTCTCGTCCTACGAGCAGTACTTC.

The chain joins TRBV5-1 to TRBJ2-1; 10 bases are shared with TRBD2. The CDR3 runs 17 residues. J lost 0 bases, V lost 1 base, and 4 bases had no gene match. The germline CDR1 and CDR2 sequences are SGHRS and YFSETQ. CDR3 sequence: CASSLLAGGSSYNEQFF. The CDR3 DNA sequence: TGCGCCAGCAGCTTGTTAGCGGGAGGTAGCTCCTACAATGAGCAGTTCTTC.